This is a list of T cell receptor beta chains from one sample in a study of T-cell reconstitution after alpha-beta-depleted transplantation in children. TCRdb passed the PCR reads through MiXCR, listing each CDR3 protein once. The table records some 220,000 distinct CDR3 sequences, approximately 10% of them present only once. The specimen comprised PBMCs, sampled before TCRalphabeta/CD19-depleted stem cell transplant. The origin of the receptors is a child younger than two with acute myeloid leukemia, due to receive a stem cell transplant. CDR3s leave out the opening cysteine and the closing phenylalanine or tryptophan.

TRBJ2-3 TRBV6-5 ASSPDRGLTDTQY
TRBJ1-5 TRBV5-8 ASSPEEQSKPGQPQH
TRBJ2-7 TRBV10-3 AISESNSGGYEQY
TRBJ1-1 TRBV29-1 SAGTPNTEAF
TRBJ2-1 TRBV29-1 SVDRGLYNEQF
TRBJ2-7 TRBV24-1 ATSASGSYEQY
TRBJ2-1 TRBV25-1 ASSEWGTTRSYNEQF
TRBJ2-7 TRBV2 ASSEWDRESRWLTFAYEQY
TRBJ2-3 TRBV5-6 ASSAQGADTQY
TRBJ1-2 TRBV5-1 ASSLNPGQSYGYT
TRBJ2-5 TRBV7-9 ASSPLPQGKETQY
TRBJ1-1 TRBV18 ASSPPGSPNTEAF
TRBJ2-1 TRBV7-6 ASSRLEASSYNEQF
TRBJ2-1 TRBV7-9 ASTPGEEQF
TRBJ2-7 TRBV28 ASSPPGGRTYEQY
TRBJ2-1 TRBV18 ASSPEGRINNEQF
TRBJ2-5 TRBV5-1 ASSLWDGQETQY
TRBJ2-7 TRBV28 ASSFDPGAKTYEQY
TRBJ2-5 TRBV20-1 SAAPSSGSYKTETQY
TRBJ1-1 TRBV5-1 ASSLIAGNTEAF
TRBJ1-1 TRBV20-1 SAARAETEAF
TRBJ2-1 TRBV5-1 ASSSTPGLYNEQF
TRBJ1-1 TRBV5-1 ASANATLGTEAF
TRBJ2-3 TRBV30 AWRTDRGEPDTQY
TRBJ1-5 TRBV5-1 ASTCNQPQH
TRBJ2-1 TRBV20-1 SAREPNNEQF
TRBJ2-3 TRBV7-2 ASSSLGAASGRETQY
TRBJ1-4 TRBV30 AWSPRWGQREKLF
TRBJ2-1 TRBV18 ASSPGHEQF
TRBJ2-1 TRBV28 ASSQMSSYNEQF
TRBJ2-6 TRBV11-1 ASSLTTLGAGANVLT
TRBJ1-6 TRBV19 ASSRTASSYNSPLH
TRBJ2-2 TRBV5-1 ASSFIPEELF
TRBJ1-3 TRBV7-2 ASSPYGDTIY
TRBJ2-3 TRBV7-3 ASSQKGARDTQY
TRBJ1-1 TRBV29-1 SVGMNTEAF
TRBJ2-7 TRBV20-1 SVRTFDEQY
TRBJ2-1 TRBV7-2 ASSSGTSGRYNEQF
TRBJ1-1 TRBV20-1 SATDRGWTEAF
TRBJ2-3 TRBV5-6 ASGRTPTDTQY
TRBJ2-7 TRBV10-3 AISALAQSSYEQY
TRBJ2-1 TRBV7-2 ASSSDRGSYNEQF
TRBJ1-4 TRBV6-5 ASSYSSDNVHEKLF
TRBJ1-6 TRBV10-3 AISESDNLPLH
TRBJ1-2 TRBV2 ASSLKGQLGYT
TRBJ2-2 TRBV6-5 ASSYSASGTGELF